In its sample, the clone carrying this TCR beta chain was seen a few times. This sample is drawn from a study of control samples from healthy donors and cancer patients. The CDR3 extends over 12 amino acids. Looked up from germline, CDR1 is SQVTM and CDR2 is ANQGSEA. The V and J ends lost 3 bases and 4 bases respectively, with 9 bases between them. The method was immunoSEQ multiplex PCR; TCRdb's version includes in-frame clones alone and lacks a portion of them. The sample shows around 130,000 clones, around nine tenths of them seen only once. The chain has TRBV29-1 and TRBJ1-2; tentative D call: TRBD1 (5 bases). Sequenced sample: blood. The origin of this receptor is a man aged 18-30 years in good health. The CDR3 loop reads CSVEEGTYGYTF. The CDR3 coding sequence is TGCAGCGTTGAGGAGGGGACCTATGGCTACACCTTC. Variable domain in full (rest from reference TRBV29-1 and TRBJ1-2): SAVISQKPSRDICQRGTSLTIQCQVDSQVTMMFWYRQQPGQSLTLIATANQGSEATYESGFVIDKFPISRPNLTFSTLTVSNMSPEDSSIYLCSVEEGTYGYTFGSGTRLTVV.